This is a list of T cell receptor beta chains from one sample in a study of cytomegalovirus exposure and HLA in healthy donors. Sequencing used immunoSEQ multiplex PCR; TCRdb keeps in-frame clones, though not all of them. In the table there are around 170,000 clones, approximately 81% of which are singletons. The sample taken for sequencing was PBMCs. Receptors originate from a man aged 18-30 years in good health and CMV-seropositive. Both conserved end residues are part of each CDR3. The D gene is left open where the match is weak. For some rows the clone size is stated as once, few or many, or as a class when expanded; others skip it.

size	D	V	J	DNA	CDR3
once	NA	TRBV5-1	TRBJ2-7	TGCGCCAGCAGCTTGTATCAACAGACCAGCTCCTACGAGCAGTACTTC	CASSLYQQTSSYEQYF
once	TRBD1	TRBV27	TRBJ1-5	TGTGCCAGTGGACAGGGCAATCAGCCCCAGCATTTT	CASGQGNQPQHF
once	NA	TRBV2	TRBJ2-1	TGTGCCAGCAGTGGGTCCCCGGGAAATGTACGGGGGAGCAGCTCCTACAATGAGCAGTTCTTC	CASSGSPGNVRGSSSYNEQFF
NA	TRBD2	TRBV2	TRBJ2-7	TGTGCCAGCACGGGGACTAGCGGAAACGAGCAGTACTTC	CASTGTSGNEQYF
NA	TRBD1	TRBV30	TRBJ2-5	TGTGCCTGGAGTGTACAGGGGTACCAAGAGACCCAGTACTTC	CAWSVQGYQETQYF
NA	TRBD1	TRBV5-4	TRBJ2-1	TGTGCCAGCAGCCCCGGGACAGGTATTGGTGAGCAGTTCTTC	CASSPGTGIGEQFF
NA	NA	TRBV6-6	TRBJ2-7	TGTGCCAGCAGTTTGTCCCCCGGGTCCTACGAGCAGTACTTC	CASSLSPGSYEQYF
NA	NA	TRBV2	TRBJ2-7	TGTGCCAGCAGTGACGGAGAAAACTCCTACGAGCAGTACTTC	CASSDGENSYEQYF
few	TRBD1	TRBV5-1	TRBJ1-2	TGCGCCAGCAGCCCCGGGACAGGGCACTATGGCTACACCTTC	CASSPGTGHYGYTF
NA	TRBD1	TRBV27	TRBJ2-5	TGTGCCAGCAGTTTATATGGGACAGGGAGAGAGACCCAGTACTTC	CASSLYGTGRETQYF
few	TRBD1	TRBV6-1	TRBJ2-7	TGTGCCAGCAGTGGCCGGGACAGGGGGGAGTACGAGCAGTACTTC	CASSGRDRGEYEQYF
NA	NA	TRBV6-6	TRBJ1-5	TGTGCCAGCACCTTGGGGGCGTGGGGTCAGCCCCAGCATTTT	CASTLGAWGQPQHF
once	NA	TRBV19	TRBJ2-7	TGTGCCAGTAGTGTGTCACTTGGTAGAGAGCAGTACTTC	CASSVSLGREQYF
NA	TRBD1	TRBV5-4	TRBJ2-7	TGTGCCAGCAGCTCCGACAGGGGCCTATCCTACGAGCAGTACTTC	CASSSDRGLSYEQYF
NA	TRBD2	TRBV6-1	TRBJ2-3	TGTGCCAGCGCGGGGGGGATCGCAGATACGCAGTATTTT	CASAGGIADTQYF